The 21 T cell receptor beta chains below were found in one sample sequenced in a study of shared clonotypes between healthy human individuals. Produced via immunoSEQ multiplex PCR; TCRdb's table is partial and in-frame only. The profile covers around 650,000 clones, with approximately 96% appearing a single time and less than 0.12% taken by the ten largest. Terminally differentiated effector memory CD45RA+ cells were excluded from the naive CD8 cells, which were CD45RO-negative and positively selected for CCR7. Sequenced: naive CD8+ T cells sorted from blood. The receptors derive from a woman in her 30s in good health.

The rearrangement joins TRBV28 to TRBJ2-7; no firm D call. CDR1 and CDR2 from the germline V gene are MDHEN and SYDVKM. The CDR3 is made up of 11 amino acids. V was trimmed by 4 bases and J by 6 bases, leaving 7 bases between them. The CDR3 loop reads CASSSAGEQYF. CDR3 nucleotide sequence: TGTGCCAGCAGTTCCGCCGGCGAGCAGTACTTC.

The chain is built from TRBV7-9 and TRBJ2-3, with TRBD2 matching 15 bases. Trimming removed 4 bases from V and 4 bases from J; junction bases left unmatched: 3. The CDR3 spans 16 residues. Germline V lookup: CDR1 SEHNR, CDR2 FQNEAQ (reference sequence). CDR3 DNA: TGTGCCAGCAGCTCGGGACTAGCGGGAGGTTCAGATACGCAGTATTTT. Protein product: CASSSGLAGGSDTQYF. Together with reference TRBV7-9 and TRBJ2-3, the CDR3 gives the full variable domain: DTGVSQNPRHKITKRGQNVTFRCDPISEHNRLYWYRQTLGQGPEFLTYFQNEAQLEKSRLLSDRFSAERPKGSFSTLEIQRTEQGDSAMYLCASSSGLAGGSDTQYFGPGTRLTVL.

This sequence joins TRBV6-5 and TRBJ2-1; D is unclear. The ends were cut back, 6 bases at V and 7 bases at J, with 19 bases in the middle. The CDR3 extends over 15 amino acids. Germline-derived CDR1 and CDR2 are MNHEY and SVGAGI. The CDR3, as DNA: TGTGCCAGCAGCCCCGGTCCAAGGGCCCATAATGAGCAGTTCTTC. Its protein product is CASSPGPRAHNEQFF.

The genes are TRBV28 and TRBJ2-1; 9 positions agree with TRBD2. Trimming at V came to 1 base and at J to 12 bases, leaving 13 bases not matched to a gene. Germline V gene lookup returns CDR1 MDHEN and CDR2 SYDVKM. The CDR3 has 16 amino acids. Here the CDR3 reads CASSLFLGGSGSGQFF. The CDR3 nucleotides are TGTGCCAGCAGTTTATTTTTAGGGGGTAGCGGGAGTGGGCAGTTCTTC.

V is TRBV30 and J is TRBJ2-7, with 7 nucleotides matching TRBD1. Trimming removed 5 bases from V and 2 bases from J; junction bases left unmatched: 6. Germline values: CDR1 GTSNPN, CDR2 SVGIG (reference sequence). CDR3 length: 13 residues. CDR3 nucleotide sequence: TGTGCCTGGTCCGGGACAGTTCCCTACGAGCAGTACTTC. Residues: CAWSGTVPYEQYF.

The chain joins TRBV7-9 to TRBJ2-5, with TRBD1 as a possible D gene (6 bases). With 7 bases removed from V and 3 bases from J, the gap between germline ends came to 21 bases. Germline-derived CDR1 and CDR2 are SEHNR and FQNEAQ (reference sequence). The length of the CDR3 is 16 residues. DNA of the CDR3: TGTGCCAGCATCCCCACGCCCGGGACAAGGGAAGAGACCCAGTACTTC. This translates into CASIPTPGTREETQYF.

The chain joins TRBV27 to TRBJ1-5, with D uncertain. Germline V lookup: CDR1 MNHEY, CDR2 SMNVEV (reference sequence). Trimming pared 5 bases from V and 4 bases from J, leaving 9 bases between. CDR3 length: 13 amino acids. The CDR3 loop reads CASSETVNQPQHF. CDR3 nucleotide sequence: TGTGCCAGCAGTGAGACGGTGAATCAGCCCCAGCATTTT.

The rearrangement joins TRBV11-2 to TRBJ2-3, with 7 positions matching TRBD1. The length of the CDR3 is 16 residues. Trimming took 4 bases from V and 2 from J; bases not matched to a gene: 9. CDR1 SGHAT and CDR2 FQNNGV come from the germline V gene. The CDR3 loop reads CASSYGPGQYTDTQYF. The CDR3 DNA sequence: TGTGCCAGCAGCTACGGCCCGGGACAGTACACAGATACGCAGTATTTT. The full variable domain, rest sourced from reference TRBV11-2 and TRBJ2-3, is EAGVAQSPRYKIIEKRQSVAFWCNPISGHATLYWYQQILGQGPKLLIQFQNNGVVDDSQLPKDRFSAERLKGVDSTLKIQPAKLEDSAVYLCASSYGPGQYTDTQYFGPGTRLTVL.

The chain joins TRBV28 to TRBJ2-5, with D unclear. This CDR3 region has 17 residues. The V end lost 1 base, the J end lost 5 bases, and 20 bases lay between the germline ends. Germline assignment: CDR1 MDHEN and CDR2 SYDVKM. CDR3 amino acids: CASSLLRQDGVGETQYF. CDR3 bases: TGTGCCAGCAGTTTATTACGCCAAGATGGGGTTGGGGAGACCCAGTACTTC.

This chain joins TRBV28 and TRBJ2-2; no reliable D call. The CDR3 runs to 14 residues. Germline V gives CDR1 MDHEN, CDR2 SYDVKM. V dropped 10 bases and J dropped 1 base, with 13 bases sitting between them. CDR3 nucleotides: TGTGCCACCCGGCCTCCGGGGAACACCGGGGAGCTGTTTTTT. This encodes CATRPPGNTGELFF.

V is TRBV11-2 and J is TRBJ1-4, with D possibly matching TRBD1 (6 bases). Germline CDR1 reads SGHAT; CDR2 reads FQNNGV. CDR3 size: 16 residues. V lost 5 bases, J lost 3 bases, and 16 bases lay in between. CDR3 residues: CASSAATGPPNEKLFF. CDR3 nucleotides: TGTGCCAGCAGCGCCGCAACAGGGCCGCCTAATGAAAAACTGTTTTTT.

The chain employs TRBV29-1 and TRBJ2-5, with D possibly matching TRBD2 (5 bases). Germline CDR1 SQVTM, CDR2 ANQGSEA. The CDR3 totals 16 residues. With 0 bases removed from V and 2 bases from J, the gap between germline ends came to 16 bases. The CDR3 DNA reads TGCAGCGTTGAAGACCTCCGGATCGGGGAGCAAGAGACCCAGTACTTC. Its translation: CSVEDLRIGEQETQYF.

The chain couples TRBV21-1 to TRBJ2-2; the table calls TRBD2, which could not be checked here. TRBV21-1 is given as a pseudogene. The CDR3 sequence is 16 residues long. The CDR3 bases are TGTGCCAGCAGCAAAACCGGACTAGCGGAGACCGGGGAGCTGTTTTTT. The encoded protein is CASSKTGLAETGELFF.

The CDR3 nucleotides read TGTGCCAGCAGCCCCCGGGTTGGACCAGCGGATAACACCGGGGAGCTGTTTTTT. Translated: CASSPRVGPADNTGELFF. V and J are TRBV9 and TRBJ2-2; maybe TRBD2 (5 bases). Germline assignment: CDR1 SGDLS and CDR2 YYNGEE. V was shortened by 4 bases and J by 2 bases, with 21 bases between the two germline ends. The CDR3 has 18 residues.

The gene calls are TRBV7-9 and TRBJ2-7, with D unresolved. CDR3 size: 15 residues. V lost 2 bases, J lost 9 bases, and 20 bases lay in between. Germline V gene data show CDR1 as SEHNR and CDR2 as FQNEAQ (reference sequence). CDR3 nucleotides: TGTGCCAGCAGCTTACCGGGCCTGGTCGGTTTACGGCAGTACTTC. Protein product: CASSLPGLVGLRQYF.

This chain links TRBV5-4 with TRBJ2-2, with D hard to call. Looked up from germline, CDR1 is SGHNT and CDR2 is YYREEE (reference sequence). Trimming pared 2 bases from V and 4 bases from J, leaving 6 bases between. The CDR3 contains 13 residues. In DNA form, the CDR3 reads TGTGCCAGCAGCTTTTACTCCACCGGGGAGCTGTTTTTT. This gives the protein CASSFYSTGELFF.

The chain uses TRBV5-4 and TRBJ2-2; D is ambiguous. V was cut by 2 bases and J by 0 bases, with 8 bases left in between. This CDR3 is built from 15 residues. Germline loops: CDR1 SGHNT, CDR2 YYREEE (reference sequence). The CDR3 sequence: CASSFSVSNTGELFF. The CDR3 nucleotides read TGTGCCAGCAGCTTTTCCGTATCGAACACCGGGGAGCTGTTTTTT.

The V gene is TRBV7-2, the J gene TRBJ2-7, with 13 bases lining up with TRBD2. There are 14 residues in the CDR3. Unmatched junction bases numbered 3, after V lost 6 bases and J lost 4 bases. Germline V gene sequence: CDR1 SGHTA, CDR2 FQGNSA. CDR3 residues: CASSTSGRGYEQYF. The CDR3 coding sequence is TGTGCCAGCAGTACTAGCGGGAGGGGTTACGAGCAGTACTTC.

The V gene is TRBV10-3, the J gene TRBJ2-6; 8 positions agree with TRBD2. The germline V gene encodes CDR1 ENHRY and CDR2 SYGVKD. CDR3 length: 17 residues. V lost 0 bases, J lost 2 bases, and 3 bases stayed unmatched. The DNA for the CDR3 is TGTGCCATCAGTGAGTCGGCGGGGGGCACTGGGGCCAACGTCCTGACTTTC. Translated, it gives CAISESAGGTGANVLTF.

J is TRBJ2-7 and V is TRBV4-1; a weak D match, TRBD1 (5 bases). Trimming pared 1 base from V and 5 bases from J, leaving 12 bases between. CDR3 length: 14 amino acids. Per the germline V gene, CDR1 is MGHRA and CDR2 is YSYEKL. The CDR3 is CASSQAPGLHEQYF. The DNA for the CDR3 is TGCGCCAGCAGCCAAGCCCCAGGGCTGCACGAGCAGTACTTC.

The chain joins TRBV28 to TRBJ1-5; D remains ambiguous. The CDR3 loop spans 15 amino acids. Germline values: CDR1 MDHEN, CDR2 SYDVKM. V was cut by 8 bases and J by 0 bases, with 14 bases left in between. This chain's CDR3 is CASGRAAYSNQPQHF. CDR3 nucleotides: TGTGCCAGCGGGAGGGCAGCATATAGCAATCAGCCCCAGCATTTT.